The clone carrying this T cell receptor beta chain was detected only once. What it recognizes is unknown. The junction departs from germline at one end; a sequencing error may be responsible. These data originate in a study of cytomegalovirus exposure and HLA in healthy donors. Study context: As an earlier analysis found, 150 million to 200 million T cells yielded about 100 million unique TCR beta sequences.

General study findings and limits: A later analysis by the authors found several of the most significant clusters apparently linked to common viral pathogens. In a later analysis, HLA-associated beta chains showed higher expansion and lower generation probabilities than comparable chains.

13 Jbeta primers and 60 Vbeta primers were used for the PCR. TCRdb keeps only in-frame clones here, not all; method: immunoSEQ multiplex PCR. This sample yields 110,000 to 150,000 clones, of which 60% to 80% are seen a single time; around 3.7% belongs to the top ten. This CDR3 is 15 amino acids long. Germline V gene data show CDR1 as SEHNR and CDR2 as FQNEAQ (reference sequence). Input material: PBMCs. V gene TRBV7-9 combines with J gene TRBJ1-1; 9 nucleotides line up with TRBD1. The receptor's source is a male donor in good health and CMV-seronegative. The CDR3 loop reads CSSSLAGQGSTEAFF. The CDR3 DNA sequence: TGTTCCAGCAGCTTAGCCGGACAGGGGAGCACTGAAGCTTTCTTT.